These 22 T cell receptor beta chains came from one sample sequenced in a study of blood T cell repertoires in COVID-19. Sequenced by immunoSEQ multiplex PCR; TCRdb stores in-frame clones only, minus some. The repertoire holds 160,000 or so clones, more than 75% seen once, with 0.85% to 1.2% in the top ten. Sequenced sample: peripheral blood. These TCRs come from a middle-aged man with acute or convalescent COVID-19.

This chain joins TRBV24-1 and TRBJ1-1; D uncertain. This CDR3 spans 12 amino acids. CDR1 is KGHDR, CDR2 SFDVKD, per germline. Trimming cost V 10 bases and J 0 bases, with 8 bases left between them. The CDR3 region has the DNA TGTGCCACTAGGAGTTTGAACACTGAAGCTTTCTTT. Translated, it gives CATRSLNTEAFF.

This sequence joins TRBV19 and TRBJ1-4; unclear D gene. Germline V gene sequence: CDR1 LNHDA, CDR2 SQIVND (reference sequence). CDR3 length: 14 amino acids. V was cut by 2 bases and J by 2 bases, with 6 bases left in between. CDR3 nucleotide sequence: TGTGCCAGTAGTATAACGGGGACTAATGAAAAACTGTTTTTT. Protein product: CASSITGTNEKLFF.

The rearrangement uses TRBV5-4 and TRBJ2-1; 10 bases line up with TRBD1. V dropped 3 bases and J dropped 7; count of bases not matched to a gene: 7. Germline values: CDR1 SGHNT, CDR2 YYREEE (reference sequence). The CDR3 totals 15 residues. The chain's CDR3 is CASSSGQGEFNEQFF. Written as DNA, the CDR3 is TGTGCCAGCAGCTCCGGACAGGGGGAGTTTAATGAGCAGTTCTTC.

This clone has a single count. The gene calls are TRBV7-2 and TRBJ1-5; TRBD1 might be the D (5 bases). Germline values: CDR1 SGHTA, CDR2 FQGNSA. V dropped 1 base and J dropped 15 bases, with 19 bases sitting between them. CDR3 size: 14 residues. Here the CDR3 reads CASSLGGRSQDLHF. The CDR3 nucleotides read TGTGCCAGCAGCTTAGGGGGCAGGTCCCAGGATTTGCATTTT. The variable domain in full, completed from reference TRBV7-2 and TRBJ1-5, reads GAGVSQSPSNKVTEKGKDVELRCDPISGHTALYWYRQSLGQGLEFLIYFQGNSAPDKSGLPSDRFSAERTGGSVSTLTIQRTQQEDSAVYLCASSLGGRSQDLHFGDGTRLSIL.

This chain joins TRBV18 and TRBJ2-7; D is possibly TRBD2 (5 bases). V was trimmed by 2 bases and J by 3 bases, leaving 5 bases between them. CDR3 size: 12 residues. Germline values: CDR1 KGHSH, CDR2 LQKENI. The chain's CDR3 is CASSPEGYEQYF. CDR3 nucleotides: TGTGCCAGCTCACCAGAGGGCTACGAGCAGTACTTC.

The rearrangement uses TRBV10-3 and TRBJ1-5; TRBD1 might be the D (6 bases). This CDR3 has 16 residues. Germline V gene sequence: CDR1 ENHRY, CDR2 SYGVKD. The V gene lost 6 bases and the J gene lost 3 bases, with 18 bases spanning the gap. This chain's CDR3 is CAISQRGARDNQPQHF. The CDR3, as DNA: TGTGCCATCAGCCAACGGGGGGCTAGGGACAATCAGCCCCAGCATTTT.

The V call is TRBV27, the J call TRBJ2-1; 9 nucleotides match TRBD1. The CDR3 runs 14 residues. The germline gives CDR1 MNHEY, CDR2 SMNVEV (reference sequence). The V segment lost 4 bases and the J segment 7 bases; nucleotides outside the gene matches: 5. The CDR3 nucleotides are TGTGCCAGCAGTTCCCCCGGGACAGGGAATGAGCAGTTCTTC. It specifies CASSSPGTGNEQFF.

The genes are TRBV2 and TRBJ1-1; D unclear. This CDR3 comprises 13 residues. V was trimmed by 7 bases and J by 2 bases, leaving 11 bases between them. Germline V CDR1 and CDR2: SNHLY, FYNNEI. This chain's CDR3 is CASIKEINTEAFF. The CDR3 DNA is TGTGCCAGCATAAAAGAGATAAACACTGAAGCTTTCTTT.

The V gene is TRBV5-6, the J gene TRBJ2-1; TRBD1 agrees at 9 bases. Germline lookup yields CDR1 SGHDT and CDR2 YYEEEE. The CDR3 length is 15 residues. V dropped 4 bases and J dropped 8; count of bases not matched to a gene: 10. The CDR3 nucleotides are TGTGCCAGCAGCCGCGGGACAGGGTTCCCCCATGAGCAGTTCTTC. Translated: CASSRGTGFPHEQFF.

The rearrangement uses TRBV5-1 and TRBJ2-7; 8 nucleotides match TRBD2. J gave up 4 bases and V 0 bases, and 6 bases lay outside the gene matches. CDR3 length: 15 residues. Germline-derived CDR1 and CDR2 are SGHRS and YFSETQ. The DNA of the CDR3 is TGCGCCAGCAGCTTGGCGGCGGGGGGATCATACGAGCAGTACTTC. This codes for CASSLAAGGSYEQYF.

The chain recombines TRBV18 with TRBJ2-2; 7 nucleotides agree with TRBD2. This CDR3 has 15 residues. CDR1 is KGHSH, CDR2 LQKENI, per germline. The trim removed 0 bases at V and 3 bases at J, leaving 1 base unmatched. DNA for the CDR3: TGTGCCAGCTCACCACCGGGGAGGGACACCGGGGAGCTGTTTTTT. Amino acids: CASSPPGRDTGELFF.

This clone was found a few times. The chain links TRBV9 to TRBJ2-7; the D gene is possibly TRBD1 (5 bases). V was trimmed by 2 bases and J by 1 base, leaving 10 bases between them. In germline, CDR1 is SGDLS, CDR2 YYNGEE. The CDR3 is 14 amino acids. Written as DNA, the CDR3 is TGTGCCAGCAGCGTCAGCAGGGCTTCCTACGAGCAGTACTTC. Translation gives CASSVSRASYEQYF. Full variable domain (outside the CDR3, taken from reference TRBV9 and TRBJ2-7): DSGVTQTPKHLITATGQRVTLRCSPRSGDLSVYWYQQSLDQGLQFLIQYYNGEERAKGNILERFSAQQFPDLHSELNLSSLELGDSALYFCASSVSRASYEQYFGPGTRLTVT.

The V gene is TRBV5-1, the J gene TRBJ2-3; a weak D match, TRBD1 (6 bases). Germline V lookup: CDR1 SGHRS, CDR2 YFSETQ. This CDR3 has 14 amino acids. Trimming stripped 2 bases from V and 0 bases from J, with 7 bases between. The CDR3 sequence: CASSLQGSTDTQYF. As DNA, the CDR3 is TGCGCCAGCAGCTTACAGGGTAGCACAGATACGCAGTATTTT.

The chain employs TRBV25-1 and TRBJ1-2; D is possibly TRBD1 (6 bases). V was shortened by 4 bases and J by 5 bases, with 17 bases between the two germline ends. CDR3 length: 15 amino acids. The germline V gene encodes CDR1 MGHDK and CDR2 SYGVNS. Here the CDR3 reads CASSVRQGSLYGYTF. CDR3 nucleotides: TGTGCCAGCAGTGTGAGGCAGGGGAGTTTGTATGGCTACACCTTC.

The chain has TRBV6-5 and TRBJ2-7; a possible D gene is TRBD1 (6 bases). This CDR3 comprises 15 residues. Trimming shortened V by 5 bases and J by 5 bases, and 19 bases separated the two germline ends. Germline assignment: CDR1 MNHEY and CDR2 SVGAGI. The CDR3 loop reads CASSTLPGTLNEQYF. DNA for the CDR3: TGTGCCAGCAGTACTCTACCCGGGACATTAAACGAGCAGTACTTC.

This chain joins TRBV5-1 and TRBJ2-3; D is undetermined. The CDR3 runs to 13 residues. CDR1 and CDR2 (germline): SGHRS, YFSETQ. V was clipped by 4 bases and J by 2 bases, with 8 bases between them. The CDR3 DNA sequence: TGCGCCAGCAGCCTTACGGTCACAGATACGCAGTATTTT. Translation: CASSLTVTDTQYF. The variable domain in full, completed from reference TRBV5-1 and TRBJ2-3, reads KAGVTQTPRYLIKTRGQQVTLSCSPISGHRSVSWYQQTPGQGLQFLFEYFSETQRNKGNFPGRFSGRQFSNSRSEMNVSTLELGDSALYLCASSLTVTDTQYFGPGTRLTVL.

The chain joins TRBV12-3 or TRBV12-4 to TRBJ1-1; D ambiguous. V lost 6 bases and J lost 7, with 12 bases in between. This CDR3 contains 12 residues. Here the CDR3 DNA reads TGTGCCAGCAGGAAAGGAGGCTTTGAAGCTTTCTTT. Translated: CASRKGGFEAFF.

This chain links TRBV2 with TRBJ1-1; the D gene is possibly TRBD1 (5 bases). The V end was cut by 7 bases, the J end by 1 base, with 13 bases between. This CDR3 is 14 amino acids long. The germline CDR1 and CDR2 sequences are SNHLY and FYNNEI. The CDR3 DNA follows: TGTGCCAGCACCCTGCCCCAGGGGAACACTGAAGCTTTCTTT. It codes for CASTLPQGNTEAFF.

V usage is TRBV15 and J usage is TRBJ2-7; 7 bases map to TRBD1. The CDR3 has 14 residues. CDR1 is LNHNV, CDR2 YYDKDF, per germline (reference sequence). Trimming cost V 1 base and J 5 bases; bases outside gene matches: 5. CDR3 in DNA: TGTGCCACCAGCAGAGCTGGACAGGAGGACGAGCAGTACTTC. As protein: CATSRAGQEDEQYF.

The V call is TRBV18, the J call TRBJ1-1; D may be TRBD1 (5 bases). The length of the CDR3 is 15 residues. From germline, CDR1 is KGHSH and CDR2 LQKENI. Between the trimmed V and J ends, which lost 2 bases and 1 base, there was a span of 11 bases. As DNA, the CDR3 is TGTGCCAGCTCACCAGTTGCGGGGGGGAACACTGAAGCTTTCTTT. It codes for CASSPVAGGNTEAFF.

In its sample, this clone was seen once. The V call is TRBV19, the J call TRBJ2-5; D is unresolved. CDR1 and CDR2 (germline): LNHDA, SQIVND (reference sequence). V shed 3 bases and J shed 5 bases, with 10 bases lying between them. There are 13 residues in the CDR3. CDR3 coding DNA: TGTGCCAGTAGTATTGTATCCGGGGAGACCCAGTACTTC. It translates to CASSIVSGETQYF.

The chain links TRBV7-2 to TRBJ2-7; 12 bases fit TRBD2. Germline lookup yields CDR1 SGHTA and CDR2 FQGNSA. The CDR3 sequence is 16 residues long. The V and J ends lost 5 bases and 7 bases, in that order; junction bases with no gene match: 12. CDR3 bases: TGTGCCAGCAGCCCCCAGGCTAGCGGGGGGGCTCGAGAGCAGTACTTC. Amino acids: CASSPQASGGAREQYF. The variable domain in full, completed from reference TRBV7-2 and TRBJ2-7, reads GAGVSQSPSNKVTEKGKDVELRCDPISGHTALYWYRQSLGQGLEFLIYFQGNSAPDKSGLPSDRFSAERTGGSVSTLTIQRTQQEDSAVYLCASSPQASGGAREQYFGPGTRLTVT.